Sequencing of this T cell receptor (beta chain) was carried out in a study of T cells in Graves' hyperthyroidism and ophthalmopathy. Researchers took RNA transcripts and amplified the TCR beta CDR3 regions from them. A first-round RT-PCR of the TCR CDR3 used the HTBI primer set. MiXCR was run by TCRdb on the multiplex PCR reads, yielding one entry per CDR3 protein. The sample shows over 250,000 distinct CDR3 sequences, 25% to 30% of them seen only once. CDR3 length equals 15 residues. V was pared by 0 bases and J by 3 bases, with 12 bases between. Germline V gene sequence: CDR1 LGHNA, CDR2 YNFKEQ. This clonotype was seen at least ten times.

V usage is TRBV4-2 and J usage is TRBJ2-7, with D perhaps TRBD1 (6 bases). The TCR comes from a man in his forties with Graves' hyperthyroidism that later progressed to Graves' ophthalmopathy. The sample was blood. Here the CDR3 DNA reads TGTGCCAGCAGCCAAGATTCCGGGACAAACTACGAGCAGTACTTC. Protein product: CASSQDSGTNYEQYF.